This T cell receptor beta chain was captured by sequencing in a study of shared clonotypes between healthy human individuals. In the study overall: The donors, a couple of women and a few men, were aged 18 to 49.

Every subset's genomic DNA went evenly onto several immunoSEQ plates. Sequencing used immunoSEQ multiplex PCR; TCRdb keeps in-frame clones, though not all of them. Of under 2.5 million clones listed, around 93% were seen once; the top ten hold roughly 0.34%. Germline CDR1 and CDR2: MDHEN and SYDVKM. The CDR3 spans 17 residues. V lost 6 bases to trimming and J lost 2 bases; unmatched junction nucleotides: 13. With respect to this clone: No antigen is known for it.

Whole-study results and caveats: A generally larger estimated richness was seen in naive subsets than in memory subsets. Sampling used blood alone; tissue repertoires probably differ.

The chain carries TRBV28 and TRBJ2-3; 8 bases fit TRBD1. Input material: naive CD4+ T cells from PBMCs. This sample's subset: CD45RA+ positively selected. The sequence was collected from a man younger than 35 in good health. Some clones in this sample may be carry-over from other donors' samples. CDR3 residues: CASSPPRQGPFTDTQYF. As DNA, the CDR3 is TGTGCCAGCAGCCCACCCAGACAGGGGCCTTTCACAGATACGCAGTATTTT. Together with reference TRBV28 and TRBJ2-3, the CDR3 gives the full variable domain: DVKVTQSSRYLVKRTGEKVFLECVQDMDHENMFWYRQDPGLGLRLIYFSYDVKMKEKGDIPEGYSVSREKKERFSLILESASTNQTSMYLCASSPPRQGPFTDTQYFGPGTRLTVL.